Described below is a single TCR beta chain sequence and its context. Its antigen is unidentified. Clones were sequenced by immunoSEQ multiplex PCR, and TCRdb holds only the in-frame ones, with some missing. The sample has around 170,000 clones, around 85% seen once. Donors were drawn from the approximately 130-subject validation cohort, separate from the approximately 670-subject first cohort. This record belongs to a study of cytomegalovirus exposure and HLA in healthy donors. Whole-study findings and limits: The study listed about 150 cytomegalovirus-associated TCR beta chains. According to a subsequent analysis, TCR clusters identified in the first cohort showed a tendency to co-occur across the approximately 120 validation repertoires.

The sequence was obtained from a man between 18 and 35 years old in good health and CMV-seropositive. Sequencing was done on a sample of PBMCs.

The CDR3 DNA sequence: TGTGCCAGCAGATATGGAACAGGGGGTGACACCGGGGAGCTGTTTTTT. It specifies CASRYGTGGDTGELFF. The chain combines TRBV7-9 with TRBJ2-2; 8 bases are a match to TRBD1. Germline V gene lookup returns CDR1 SEHNR and CDR2 FQNEAQ (reference sequence). V shed 6 bases and J 3 bases; nucleotides not matched to a gene: 9. The CDR3 length is 16 residues.